Presented here are 27 T cell receptor beta chains from one specimen sequenced in a study of a mutant IDH1 vaccine in newly diagnosed glioma. The method was immunoSEQ multiplex PCR; TCRdb's version includes in-frame clones alone and lacks a portion of them. Among roughly 57,000 clones listed, approximately 90% were seen once. Regarding time point: week 11, during vaccination. Alongside topical imiquimod, each dose of vaccine comprised 300 ug of mutant IDH1 20-mer peptide. The antigens for these receptors are not known. Material: PBMCs, obtained from a glioma patient whose treatment included an IDH1 peptide vaccine. The receptors were gathered from a man aged 35-49 years with glioma.

The CDR3 here is CASSLARRRGGTEAFF. CDR3 nucleotides: TGTGCCAGCAGCTTAGCCCGGCGCAGGGGGGGGACTGAAGCTTTCTTT. The chain recombines TRBV7-2 with TRBJ1-1; 7 bases align to TRBD1. Germline CDR1 and CDR2: SGHTA and FQGNSA. CDR3 length equals 16 residues. V shed 0 bases and J 5 bases; nucleotides not matched to a gene: 9.

J is TRBJ2-6 and V is TRBV11-2, with 8 nucleotides matching TRBD1. The CDR3 runs 18 residues. Per the germline V gene, CDR1 is SGHAT and CDR2 is FQNNGV. V dropped 4 bases and J dropped 0; count of bases not matched to a gene: 8. The CDR3 reads CASSSGQGSYSGANVLTF. In DNA form, the CDR3 reads TGTGCCAGCAGCTCCGGACAGGGTAGTTACTCTGGGGCCAACGTCCTGACTTTC.

CDR3 sequence (DNA): TGTGCCAGCAGCCCCCTCGTTCAAAATTCACCCCTCCACTTT. Amino acid sequence: CASSPLVQNSPLHF. This chain links TRBV4-2 with TRBJ1-6, with D unclear. The CDR3 is made up of 14 amino acids. V was shortened by 4 bases and J by 7 bases, with 11 bases between the two germline ends. Per germline, CDR1 LGHNA and CDR2 YNFKEQ.

This chain joins TRBV2 and TRBJ2-3, with 9 bases identical to TRBD1. Trimming cost V 8 bases and J 6 bases; bases outside gene matches: 6. This CDR3 spans 13 amino acids. Germline loops: CDR1 SNHLY, CDR2 FYNNEI. DNA of the CDR3: TGTGCCAGCTCGGACAGGGGAATTGATACGCAGTATTTT. As protein: CASSDRGIDTQYF.

This clone was counted once. The chain employs TRBV5-1 and TRBJ1-1; the D is unclear. The CDR3 loop spans 13 amino acids. Looked up from germline, CDR1 is SGHRS and CDR2 is YFSETQ. The V end was cut by 2 bases, the J end by 1 base, with 6 bases between. The CDR3 is CASSFSPNTEAFF. The CDR3 nucleotides are TGCGCCAGCAGCTTCTCCCCGAACACTGAAGCTTTCTTT.

There are a few counts of this clone. The chain combines TRBV21-1 with TRBJ2-2. TRBV21-1 is an annotated pseudogene. CDR3 length equals 16 residues. The CDR3 loop reads CASSPLYAHNTGELFF. In nucleotides, the CDR3 is TGTGCCAGCAGCCCCCTTTATGCCCACAACACCGGGGAGCTGTTTTTT.

The chain's CDR3 is CASSLRQGRTRNTEAFF. In nucleotides, the CDR3 is TGTGCCAGCAGCTTACGACAGGGGAGGACGAGGAACACTGAAGCTTTCTTT. This sequence joins TRBV7-2 and TRBJ1-1; 8 bases fit TRBD1. Germline loops: CDR1 SGHTA, CDR2 FQGNSA. Unmatched junction bases numbered 9, after V lost 2 bases and J lost 1 base. The CDR3 loop spans 17 amino acids.

The J gene is TRBJ1-2, the V gene TRBV5-1; 10 nucleotides align to TRBD1. The CDR3 runs 13 residues. V gave up 4 bases and J gave up 6 bases; unmatched junction bases: 3. The germline gives CDR1 SGHRS, CDR2 YFSETQ. In DNA, the CDR3 is TGCGCCAGCAGCCCGACAGGGGGCAATGGCTACACCTTC. Translated: CASSPTGGNGYTF.

The rearrangement joins TRBV11-2 to TRBJ1-2; a possible D gene is TRBD1 (6 bases). This CDR3 has 17 amino acids. The V gene lost 2 bases and the J gene lost 3 bases, with 19 bases spanning the gap. Germline assignment: CDR1 SGHAT and CDR2 FQNNGV. In DNA, the CDR3 is TGTGCCAGCAGCTTATTTATGGTGAGGGGGAAGGACTATGGCTACACCTTC. Translated: CASSLFMVRGKDYGYTF.

V and J are TRBV10-3 and TRBJ2-1; D perhaps matches TRBD2 (5 bases). V was shortened by 5 bases and J by 0 bases, with 8 bases between the two germline ends. Germline V gene data show CDR1 as ENHRY and CDR2 as SYGVKD. The CDR3 runs 14 residues. CDR3 in amino acids: CAISRGSSYNEQFF. The CDR3 region has the DNA TGTGCCATCAGTCGTGGGAGCTCCTACAATGAGCAGTTCTTC.

The chain joins TRBV19 to TRBJ2-2; tentative D call: TRBD1 (5 bases). The CDR3 sequence is 15 residues long. Per germline, CDR1 LNHDA and CDR2 SQIVND (reference sequence). V gave up 2 bases and J gave up 0 bases, with 7 bases separating them. This CDR3 is CASSIRGSNTGELFF. CDR3 coding DNA: TGTGCCAGTAGTATAAGGGGATCGAACACCGGGGAGCTGTTTTTT.

This chain uses TRBV6-1 with TRBJ2-3; D unclear. Deletions cut 7 bases from V and 4 bases from J, with 15 bases between. This CDR3 spans 14 amino acids. CDR1 and CDR2 (germline): MNHNS, SASEGT. DNA for the CDR3: TGTGCCAGCAATAACGGGTCTCCGCCAGATACGCAGTATTTT. It is translated as CASNNGSPPDTQYF.

The rearrangement uses TRBV4-2 and TRBJ1-6, with D unclear. This CDR3 is built from 18 residues. Trimming took 4 bases from V and 1 from J, leaving 17 bases between them. The V gene's germline CDR1 is LGHNA and CDR2 YNFKEQ. CDR3 DNA sequence: TGTGCCAGCAGCCCGGTTGGGCAGGTGGGATCCTATAATTCACCCCTCCACTTT. Translation gives CASSPVGQVGSYNSPLHF.

The chain links TRBV5-1 to TRBJ1-2, with 9 bases fitting TRBD1. V shed 4 bases and J 7 bases; nucleotides not matched to a gene: 14. CDR1 is SGHRS, CDR2 YFSETQ, per germline. The CDR3 is made up of 16 amino acids. The CDR3 coding sequence is TGCGCCAGCAGCACAGGCCTGGGACAGGGAGGGTCTGGCTACACCTTC. Amino acid sequence: CASSTGLGQGGSGYTF.

The chain is built from TRBV11-3 and TRBJ2-1; TRBD2 aligns across 14 bases. The CDR3 runs to 16 residues. The V gene's germline CDR1 is SGHNT and CDR2 YENEEA. Germline trimming cut 5 bases from V and 8 bases from J; bases unmatched to any gene: 8. CDR3 nucleotide sequence: TGTGCCAGCAGCCAGACTAGCGGGGGGGCGTCTGATGAGCAGTTCTTC. Translated, it gives CASSQTSGGASDEQFF.

This chain joins TRBV11-3 and TRBJ2-2, with a tentative D call TRBD2 (5 bases). Trimming left V 5 bases short and J 4 bases short, with 11 bases between. CDR3 length: 14 amino acids. Germline loops: CDR1 SGHNT, CDR2 YENEEA. The chain's CDR3 is CASSLLRGTGELFF. The CDR3 region has the DNA TGTGCCAGCAGCCTTTTACGGGGCACCGGGGAGCTGTTTTTT.

This sequence joins TRBV5-1 and TRBJ2-1; D gene unclear. Germline V gene sequence: CDR1 SGHRS, CDR2 YFSETQ. The CDR3 runs 14 residues. Trimming removed 0 bases from V and 7 bases from J, with 11 bases in between. CDR3 bases: TGCGCCAGCAGCTTGGTTTCTCCTGGGAATGAGCAGTTCTTC. Residues: CASSLVSPGNEQFF. Together with reference TRBV5-1 and TRBJ2-1, the CDR3 gives the full variable domain: KAGVTQTPRYLIKTRGQQVTLSCSPISGHRSVSWYQQTPGQGLQFLFEYFSETQRNKGNFPGRFSGRQFSNSRSEMNVSTLELGDSALYLCASSLVSPGNEQFFGPGTRLTVL.

The chain employs TRBV7-8 and TRBJ2-7; D may be TRBD1 or TRBD2 (5 bases each). Trimming removed 2 bases from V and 6 bases from J, with 14 bases in between. This CDR3 region has 14 residues. Germline V gives CDR1 SGHVS, CDR2 FQNEAQ. The CDR3 loop is CASSLLSGPAEQYV. CDR3 nucleotides: TGTGCCAGCAGCTTATTATCGGGGCCTGCCGAGCAGTACGTC.

The chain is built from TRBV19 and TRBJ1-5; 7 nucleotides align to TRBD1. The length of the CDR3 is 17 residues. The germline V gene has CDR1 LNHDA and CDR2 SQIVND (reference sequence). V dropped 2 bases and J dropped 0; count of bases not matched to a gene: 7. The CDR3 protein is CASSIPDRVNSNQPQHF. In nucleotides, the CDR3 is TGTGCCAGTAGTATACCTGACAGGGTGAATAGCAATCAGCCCCAGCATTTT.

The chain is built from TRBV4-1 and TRBJ2-1; D may match TRBD1 or TRBD2 (6 bases each). This CDR3 is 17 amino acids long. Per germline, CDR1 MGHRA and CDR2 YSYEKL. Trimming pared 0 bases from V and 2 bases from J, leaving 14 bases between. In DNA, the CDR3 is TGCGCCAGCAGCCAAGAGGGGGCGGGGATGACCTACAATGAGCAGTTCTTC. This sequence encodes CASSQEGAGMTYNEQFF.

This chain joins TRBV29-1 and TRBJ1-1; possibly TRBD1 for D (6 bases). The CDR3 sequence is 13 residues long. Between the trimmed V and J ends, which lost 0 bases and 14 bases, there was a span of 19 bases. Germline V gives CDR1 SQVTM, CDR2 ANQGSEA. CDR3 residues: CSVEDWGADGDFF. The CDR3 nucleotides read TGCAGCGTTGAAGATTGGGGGGCGGATGGGGACTTCTTT. Full variable domain (rest looked up from reference TRBV29-1 and TRBJ1-1): SAVISQKPSRDICQRGTSLTIQCQVDSQVTMMFWYRQQPGQSLTLIATANQGSEATYESGFVIDKFPISRPNLTFSTLTVSNMSPEDSSIYLCSVEDWGADGDFFGQGTRLTVV.

A single count supports this clone. The genes are TRBV9 and TRBJ2-4, with a tentative D call TRBD2 (6 bases). The V and J ends lost 0 bases and 0 bases respectively, with 10 bases between them. The V gene's germline CDR1 is SGDLS and CDR2 YYNGEE. The CDR3 runs to 16 residues. Here the CDR3 reads CASSVGRGIAKNIQYF. The CDR3 DNA reads as TGTGCCAGCAGCGTAGGACGGGGGATAGCCAAAAACATTCAGTACTTC. The variable domain in full, completed from reference TRBV9 and TRBJ2-4, reads DSGVTQTPKHLITATGQRVTLRCSPRSGDLSVYWYQQSLDQGLQFLIQYYNGEERAKGNILERFSAQQFPDLHSELNLSSLELGDSALYFCASSVGRGIAKNIQYFGAGTRLSVL.

The chain uses TRBV5-1 and TRBJ2-7, with D perhaps TRBD1 (5 bases). V lost 1 base and J lost 0, with 11 bases in between. Germline CDR1 is SGHRS and CDR2 is YFSETQ. The CDR3 is 15 residues long. CDR3 DNA: TGCGCCAGCAGCTTGCGACAGACCAGCTCCTACGAGCAGTACTTC. Its protein is CASSLRQTSSYEQYF. The full variable domain, in which reference TRBV5-1 and TRBJ2-7 provide the parts outside the CDR3, is KAGVTQTPRYLIKTRGQQVTLSCSPISGHRSVSWYQQTPGQGLQFLFEYFSETQRNKGNFPGRFSGRQFSNSRSEMNVSTLELGDSALYLCASSLRQTSSYEQYFGPGTRLTVT.

The chain links TRBV7-2 to TRBJ2-5; D remains ambiguous. This CDR3 spans 12 amino acids. Germline CDR1 reads SGHTA; CDR2 reads FQGNSA. V was shortened by 3 bases and J by 5 bases, with 7 bases between the two germline ends. This chain's CDR3 is CASSFELETQYF. Written as DNA, the CDR3 is TGTGCCAGCAGCTTTGAGTTGGAGACCCAGTACTTC. Full variable domain (outside the CDR3, taken from reference TRBV7-2 and TRBJ2-5): GAGVSQSPSNKVTEKGKDVELRCDPISGHTALYWYRQSLGQGLEFLIYFQGNSAPDKSGLPSDRFSAERTGGSVSTLTIQRTQQEDSAVYLCASSFELETQYFGPGTRLLVL.

V is TRBV19 and J is TRBJ1-1; no definite D call. Trimming pared 8 bases from V and 2 bases from J, leaving 6 bases between. In germline, CDR1 is LNHDA, CDR2 SQIVND (reference sequence). There are 11 residues in the CDR3. The CDR3: CASRSNTEAFF. The CDR3, as DNA: TGTGCCAGTCGTTCAAACACTGAAGCTTTCTTT.

The chain couples TRBV9 to TRBJ1-3; no clear D gene. Trimming left V 0 bases short and J 3 bases short, with 7 bases between. The germline CDR1 and CDR2 sequences are SGDLS and YYNGEE. The CDR3 extends over 14 amino acids. This chain's CDR3 is CASSVGGYGNTIYF. In DNA, the CDR3 is TGTGCCAGCAGCGTAGGGGGATATGGAAACACCATATATTTT.

The V and J genes are TRBV7-9 and TRBJ2-5; D might be TRBD2 (6 bases). Germline V gene lookup returns CDR1 SEHNR and CDR2 FQNEAQ (reference sequence). Trimming stripped 3 bases from V and 3 bases from J, with 14 bases between. The CDR3 consists of 15 residues. The CDR3 nucleotides read TGTGCCAGCAGCTTCCCCAGTGGCGGGGAAGAGACCCAGTACTTC. Its protein product is CASSFPSGGEETQYF.